A single T cell receptor beta chain is shown here with its context. Antigen specificity is unknown. The PCR was carried out with 60 Vbeta primers and 13 Jbeta primers. The assay was immunoSEQ multiplex PCR, and TCRdb's table has in-frame clones only and misses some. The sample carries approximately 90,000 clones, roughly 79% recorded once. The sample is drawn from a study of cytomegalovirus exposure and HLA in healthy donors. Overall study findings and caveats: A later analysis showed TCR association rates differing by HLA locus, peaking at DRB1 and lowest at HLA-C.

Donors likely had unrecorded immune exposures despite being nominally healthy when sampled. Germline loops: CDR1 MGHRA, CDR2 YSYEKL. The V segment lost 1 base and the J segment 1 base; nucleotides outside the gene matches: 6. This CDR3 region has 17 residues. The genes are TRBV4-1 and TRBJ2-7, with 11 bases matching TRBD2. The TCR originated in a woman in her thirties or forties in good health and CMV-seronegative. The specimen sequenced was PBMCs. The CDR3 protein is CASSQVSTSGGSYEQYF. For the CDR3, the DNA is TGCGCCAGCAGCCAAGTTTCCACTAGCGGGGGATCCTACGAGCAGTACTTC.